A single sample gave rise to the 26 T cell receptor beta chains below, sequenced in a study of blood T cell repertoires in COVID-19. Using immunoSEQ multiplex PCR, the repertoire was profiled, and TCRdb retains in-frame clones only, with some absent. The sample yields about 150,000 clones, 80% seen once. The sequencing sample was made of peripheral blood. Every receptor here comes from a woman between 50 and 59 years old with acute or convalescent COVID-19.

The V gene is TRBV7-9, the J gene TRBJ1-3; D unclear. Germline values: CDR1 SEHNR, CDR2 FQNEAQ (reference sequence). Trimming removed 1 base at V and 0 bases at J, with 7 bases between. The CDR3 is made up of 15 amino acids. The CDR3 loop is CASSLVQFSGNTIYF. The CDR3 nucleotides are TGTGCCAGCAGCTTAGTCCAGTTCTCTGGAAACACCATATATTTT.

The chain couples TRBV9 to TRBJ2-7, with TRBD1 identical over 11 bases. CDR3 length: 16 amino acids. Germline CDR1 SGDLS, CDR2 YYNGEE. After removal of 2 bases from V and 3 bases from J, the junction contained 7 bases not matched to a gene. In nucleotides, the CDR3 is TGTGCCAGCAGCGTCGACGCCGGGACAGGGGGCTACGAGCAGTACTTC. It is translated as CASSVDAGTGGYEQYF. The variable domain in full, with the rest retrieved from reference TRBV9 and TRBJ2-7, is DSGVTQTPKHLITATGQRVTLRCSPRSGDLSVYWYQQSLDQGLQFLIQYYNGEERAKGNILERFSAQQFPDLHSELNLSSLELGDSALYFCASSVDAGTGGYEQYFGPGTRLTVT.

This sequence joins TRBV4-1 and TRBJ2-7; D remains ambiguous. Germline V gene lookup returns CDR1 MGHRA and CDR2 YSYEKL. The CDR3 spans 14 residues. V gave up 3 bases and J gave up 0 bases, with 9 bases separating them. CDR3 coding DNA: TGCGCCAGCAGCCAGCACCCGAGCTCCTACGAGCAGTACTTC. Translating gives CASSQHPSSYEQYF.

The CDR3 nucleotides read TGCGCCAGCAGGAGGGGGCTTGAAGCTTTCTTT. Protein product: CASRRGLEAFF. The rearrangement uses TRBV5-1 and TRBJ1-1, with 7 positions matching TRBD1. Losses at the gene ends were 5 bases for V and 7 bases for J; bases not matched to a gene: 2. The CDR3 contains 11 residues. The germline CDR1 and CDR2 sequences are SGHRS and YFSETQ.

This chain joins TRBV12-5 and TRBJ1-5; tentatively, D is TRBD1 (5 bases). Trimming cost V 0 bases and J 6 bases, with 12 bases left between them. There are 15 residues in the CDR3. Germline CDR1 reads LGHNT; CDR2 reads FRNRAP. The CDR3: CASGLVLGGGQPQHF. CDR3 DNA: TGTGCTAGTGGTTTGGTACTCGGGGGAGGTCAGCCCCAGCATTTT.

The chain is built from TRBV9 and TRBJ2-7, with 10 bases that match TRBD1. The CDR3 covers 16 residues. Trimming at V came to 0 bases and at J to 1 base, leaving 4 bases not matched to a gene. Germline V CDR1 and CDR2: SGDLS, YYNGEE. The CDR3 here is CASSVGQGAGSYEQYF. DNA of the CDR3: TGTGCCAGCAGCGTAGGACAGGGGGCTGGGTCCTACGAGCAGTACTTC.

The rearrangement links TRBV6-2 or TRBV6-3 to TRBJ2-7, with TRBD1 matching over 7 bases. The V segment lost 2 bases and the J segment 7 bases; nucleotides outside the gene matches: 2. The germline V gene encodes CDR1 MNHEY and CDR2 SVGEGT. This CDR3 has 12 amino acids. CDR3 sequence reads: CASSYRGPEQYF. The CDR3 DNA reads as TGTGCCAGCAGTTACAGGGGGCCTGAGCAGTACTTC.

This chain uses TRBV30 with TRBJ1-2; no clear D gene. The ends were cut back, 0 bases at V and 8 bases at J, with 19 bases in the middle. The CDR3 runs 15 residues. The germline gives CDR1 GTSNPN, CDR2 SVGIG (reference sequence). CDR3 in amino acids: CAWSVLTSDAGGYTF. CDR3 bases: TGTGCCTGGAGTGTTCTCACCTCGGATGCGGGGGGCTACACCTTC.

The V call is TRBV9, the J call TRBJ1-3; no clear D. The ends were cut back, 0 bases at V and 4 bases at J, with 8 bases in the middle. In germline, CDR1 is SGDLS, CDR2 YYNGEE. This CDR3 comprises 14 residues. The CDR3 DNA follows: TGTGCCAGCAGCGTAGGACTTTCGGGAAACACCATATATTTT. Residues: CASSVGLSGNTIYF.

V usage is TRBV7-2 and J usage is TRBJ1-2, with D perhaps matching TRBD1 (6 bases). CDR1 and CDR2 (germline): SGHTA, FQGNSA. There are 13 residues in the CDR3. V shed 5 bases and J shed 7 bases, with 14 bases lying between them. The DNA of the CDR3 is TGTGCCAGCAGCCCCGGGACACGGCTTGGCTACACCTTC. The encoded protein is CASSPGTRLGYTF.

This chain connects TRBV30 to TRBJ2-7; 7 bases are a match to TRBD1. The CDR3 contains 12 residues. V lost 5 bases, J lost 7 bases, and 8 bases stayed unmatched. Germline V gene data show CDR1 as GTSNPN and CDR2 as SVGIG (reference sequence). DNA of the CDR3: TGTGCCTGGGGGGACAGTCGCTGGGAGCAGTACTTC. Translation: CAWGDSRWEQYF.

The chain combines TRBV4-3 with TRBJ2-1, with 8 bases identical to TRBD1. The CDR3 length is 13 residues. The germline V gene encodes CDR1 LGHNA and CDR2 YSLEER. V was clipped by 8 bases and J by 9 bases; unmatched bases: 9. The CDR3: CASQDREVGEQFF. DNA for the CDR3: TGCGCCAGCCAGGACAGGGAGGTTGGTGAGCAGTTCTTC.

The J gene is TRBJ2-2, the V gene TRBV19; D ambiguous. The CDR3 is 13 amino acids. V gave up 3 bases and J gave up 5 bases, with 7 bases separating them. The germline CDR1 and CDR2 sequences are LNHDA and SQIVND (reference sequence). The CDR3 loop is CASSIQATGELFF. In nucleotides, the CDR3 is TGTGCCAGTAGTATTCAAGCGACCGGGGAGCTGTTTTTT.

This chain links TRBV27 with TRBJ1-5; no firm D call. The V end lost 3 bases, the J end lost 5 bases, and 5 bases lay between the germline ends. Per germline, CDR1 MNHEY and CDR2 SMNVEV (reference sequence). The CDR3 length is 12 residues. The CDR3 is CASSFLDQPQHF. In DNA, the CDR3 is TGTGCCAGCAGTTTTCTCGATCAGCCCCAGCATTTT.

This sequence joins TRBV7-6 and TRBJ1-4; tentative D call: TRBD1 (5 bases). V dropped 7 bases and J dropped 12 bases, with 15 bases sitting between them. Germline V gene lookup returns CDR1 SGHVS and CDR2 FNYEAQ. The CDR3 covers 12 residues. The CDR3 DNA is TGTGCCAGCAAAAACGACGGGGGGGAACTGTTTTTT. Translating it yields CASKNDGGELFF.

This clone was detected only a few times. The V and J genes are TRBV7-3 and TRBJ2-1; 9 bases map to TRBD1. With V trimmed by 4 bases and J by 0 bases, 4 bases remained unmatched. The CDR3 loop spans 16 amino acids. Germline V gene data show CDR1 as SGHTA and CDR2 as FQGTGA. DNA of the CDR3: TGTGCCAGCAGCTCAGGACAGGGGAGCTCCTACAATGAGCAGTTCTTC. Encoded protein: CASSSGQGSSYNEQFF.

This clone was observed a few times. The chain uses TRBV9 and TRBJ1-6, with 8 bases fitting TRBD1. Germline values: CDR1 SGDLS, CDR2 YYNGEE. This CDR3 spans 15 amino acids. V lost 4 bases, J lost 9 bases, and 9 bases stayed unmatched. CDR3 amino acids: CASSREGTGRSPLHF. The CDR3 DNA sequence: TGTGCCAGCAGCCGCGAAGGGACAGGTCGTTCACCCCTCCACTTT.

This clone turned up a few times. The J gene is TRBJ1-1, the V gene TRBV9; no definite D call. CDR3 length: 15 residues. Germline CDR1 and CDR2: SGDLS and YYNGEE. V was trimmed by 3 bases and J by 2 bases, leaving 14 bases between them. The CDR3 DNA sequence: TGTGCCAGCAGCGGATCAGCGAGGCTCAACACTGAAGCTTTCTTT. Protein: CASSGSARLNTEAFF.

The rearrangement uses TRBV5-1 and TRBJ2-7, with 9 positions matching TRBD2. Losses at the gene ends were 5 bases for V and 1 base for J; bases not matched to a gene: 4. The germline V gene has CDR1 SGHRS and CDR2 YFSETQ. CDR3 length: 14 residues. The CDR3 region is CASRNGLASYEQYF. As DNA, the CDR3 is TGCGCCAGCAGAAACGGACTAGCGTCCTACGAGCAGTACTTC.

In its sample, this clone was seen a few times. The V call is TRBV5-4, the J call TRBJ1-4, with a possible D match to TRBD1 (5 bases). Trimming took 0 bases from V and 1 from J, leaving 19 bases between them. Germline V gene data show CDR1 as SGHNT and CDR2 as YYREEE (reference sequence). This CDR3 has 19 residues. The CDR3 DNA sequence: TGTGCCAGCAGCTTGGGCGGGAGGGGCGCGGGTGTAACTAATGAAAAACTGTTTTTT. Translation: CASSLGGRGAGVTNEKLFF.

The rearrangement links TRBV6-5 to TRBJ1-5; 7 nucleotides match TRBD1. In germline, CDR1 is MNHEY, CDR2 SVGAGI. With V trimmed by 7 bases and J by 0 bases, 3 bases remained unmatched. This CDR3 is 14 amino acids long. CDR3 DNA: TGTGCCAGCAATACAGGGGATAGCAATCAGCCCCAGCATTTT. This sequence encodes CASNTGDSNQPQHF.

The DNA of the CDR3 is TGTGCCAGCAGCATACAGGATATAGAAAAACTGTTTTTT. Translation gives CASSIQDIEKLFF. The chain is built from TRBV5-6 and TRBJ1-4, with D perhaps TRBD1 (5 bases). V lost 4 bases, J lost 8 bases, and 12 bases lay in between. This CDR3 has 13 amino acids. The germline V gene has CDR1 SGHDT and CDR2 YYEEEE.

V gene TRBV27 combines with J gene TRBJ2-5; 10 bases fit TRBD1. The CDR3 runs 14 residues. The V segment lost 6 bases and the J segment 3 bases; nucleotides outside the gene matches: 4. Per germline, CDR1 MNHEY and CDR2 SMNVEV (reference sequence). CDR3 sequence reads: CASSTTGGEETQYF. CDR3 nucleotide sequence: TGTGCCAGCAGCACGACAGGGGGCGAAGAGACCCAGTACTTC.

Here the CDR3 DNA reads TGTGCCAGCAGATACGCGCCTGTCGGCTACACCTTC. Translation: CASRYAPVGYTF. The chain joins TRBV2 to TRBJ1-2, with D uncertain. This CDR3 has 12 residues. The germline CDR1 and CDR2 sequences are SNHLY and FYNNEI. V lost 6 bases and J lost 8, with 13 bases in between. Full variable domain (remainder filled in from reference TRBV2 and TRBJ1-2): EPEVTQTPSHQVTQMGQEVILRCVPISNHLYFYWYRQILGQKVEFLVSFYNNEISEKSEIFDDQFSVERPDGSNFTLKIRSTKLEDSAMYFCASRYAPVGYTFGSGTRLTVV.

J is TRBJ1-4 and V is TRBV18; D possibly corresponds to TRBD1 (5 bases). Germline V CDR1 and CDR2: KGHSH, LQKENI. The CDR3 covers 14 residues. V shed 8 bases and J shed 2 bases, with 12 bases lying between them. The CDR3 spells CASRRGSTNEKLFF. CDR3 DNA sequence: TGTGCCAGCCGAAGGGGTTCCACTAATGAAAAACTGTTTTTT.

Details on this clone: Other DNA sequences in the sample encode the same CDR3. V gene TRBV4-3 combines with J gene TRBJ1-2, with D tentatively TRBD1 (5 bases). V lost 0 bases and J lost 3, with 8 bases in between. Germline CDR1 is LGHNA and CDR2 is YSLEER. There are 14 residues in the CDR3. CDR3 DNA: TGCGCCAGCAGCCAAGATAGGGGCGACTATGGCTACACCTTC. It translates to CASSQDRGDYGYTF.